Only a few counts were recorded for the clone carrying this T cell receptor beta chain. The antigen is not known. Every individual TCR cDNA molecule carried its own unique molecular identifier, which allowed correction of PCR and sequencing errors. Each CDR3 protein gets one entry after TCRdb re-called the 5' RACE reads with MiXCR. The sample lists 20,000 to 25,000 distinct CDR3 sequences, under 7.5% occurring once. Time point of the sample: sample taken at primary tumor resection. Untreated early-stage non-small cell lung cancer patients, 70 to 85 in total, were the donors. The data stem from a study of spatial heterogeneity in lung cancer. About the study: Tumor regions showed TCR transcript counts that correlated strongly with a T cell module score from matched bulk RNA-seq. Study-level results: In tumors, expanded intratumoral alpha and beta TCR counts tracked mutation counts.

V was trimmed by 0 bases and J by 4 bases, leaving 15 bases between them. The CDR3 loop spans 16 amino acids. CDR1 and CDR2 (germline): SEHNR, FQNEAQ (reference sequence). The TCR originated in a male donor with early-stage non-small cell lung cancer. The specimen was lung tumor tissue, collected at surgery. V usage is TRBV7-9 and J usage is TRBJ2-5; D is tentatively TRBD1 or TRBD2 (6 bases each). This chain's CDR3 is CASSLATGAGGETQYF. In nucleotides, the CDR3 is TGTGCCAGCAGCTTAGCGACGGGGGCCGGGGGAGAGACCCAGTACTTC.